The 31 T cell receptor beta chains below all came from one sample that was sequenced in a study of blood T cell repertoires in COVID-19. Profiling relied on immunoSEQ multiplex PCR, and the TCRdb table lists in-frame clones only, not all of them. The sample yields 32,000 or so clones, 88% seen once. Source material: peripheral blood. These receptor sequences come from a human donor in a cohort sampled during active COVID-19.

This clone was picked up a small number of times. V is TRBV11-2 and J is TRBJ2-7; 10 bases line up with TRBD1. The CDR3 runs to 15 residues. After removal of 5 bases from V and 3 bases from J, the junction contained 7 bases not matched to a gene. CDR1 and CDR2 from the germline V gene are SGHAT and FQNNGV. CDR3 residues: CASSPRTGGFYEQYF. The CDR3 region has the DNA TGTGCCAGCAGCCCCAGGACAGGGGGTTTCTACGAGCAGTACTTC.

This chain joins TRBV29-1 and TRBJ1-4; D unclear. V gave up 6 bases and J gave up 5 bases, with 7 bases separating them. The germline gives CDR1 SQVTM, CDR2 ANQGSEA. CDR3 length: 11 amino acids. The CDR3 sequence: CSVAGNEKLFF. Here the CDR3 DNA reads TGCAGCGTGGCGGGGAATGAAAAACTGTTTTTT.

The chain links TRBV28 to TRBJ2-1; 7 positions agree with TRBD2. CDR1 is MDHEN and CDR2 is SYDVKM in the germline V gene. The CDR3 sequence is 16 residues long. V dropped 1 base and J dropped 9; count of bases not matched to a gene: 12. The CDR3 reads CASSLSRTRGSGEQFF. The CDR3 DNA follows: TGTGCCAGCAGTTTATCCCGGACTAGAGGTTCAGGTGAGCAGTTCTTC.

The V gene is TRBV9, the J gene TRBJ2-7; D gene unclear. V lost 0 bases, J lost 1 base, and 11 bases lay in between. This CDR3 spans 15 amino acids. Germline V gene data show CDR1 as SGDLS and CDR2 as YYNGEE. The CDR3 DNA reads TGTGCCAGCAGCGTAGGCACGGGTGTATCCTACGAGCAGTACTTC. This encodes CASSVGTGVSYEQYF. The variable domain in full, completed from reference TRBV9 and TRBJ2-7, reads DSGVTQTPKHLITATGQRVTLRCSPRSGDLSVYWYQQSLDQGLQFLIQYYNGEERAKGNILERFSAQQFPDLHSELNLSSLELGDSALYFCASSVGTGVSYEQYFGPGTRLTVT.

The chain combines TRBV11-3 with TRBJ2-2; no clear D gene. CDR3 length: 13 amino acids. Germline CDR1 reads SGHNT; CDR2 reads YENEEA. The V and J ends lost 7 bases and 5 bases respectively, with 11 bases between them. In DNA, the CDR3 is TGTGCCAGCAAGAGTAAAGTTACCGGGGAGCTGTTTTTT. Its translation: CASKSKVTGELFF.

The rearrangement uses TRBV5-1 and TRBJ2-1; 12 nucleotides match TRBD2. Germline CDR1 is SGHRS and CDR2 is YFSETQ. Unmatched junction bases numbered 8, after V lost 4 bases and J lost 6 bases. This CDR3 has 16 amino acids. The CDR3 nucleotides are TGCGCCAGCAGCCCTAGCGGGGGGGTATCAAGCAATGAGCAGTTCTTC. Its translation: CASSPSGGVSSNEQFF. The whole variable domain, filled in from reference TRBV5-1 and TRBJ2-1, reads KAGVTQTPRYLIKTRGQQVTLSCSPISGHRSVSWYQQTPGQGLQFLFEYFSETQRNKGNFPGRFSGRQFSNSRSEMNVSTLELGDSALYLCASSPSGGVSSNEQFFGPGTRLTVL.

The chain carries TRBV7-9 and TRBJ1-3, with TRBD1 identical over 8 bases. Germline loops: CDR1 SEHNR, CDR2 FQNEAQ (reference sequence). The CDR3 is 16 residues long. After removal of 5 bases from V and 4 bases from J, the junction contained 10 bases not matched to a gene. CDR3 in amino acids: CASSAPTGEKGNTIYF. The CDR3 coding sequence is TGTGCCAGCAGCGCTCCGACAGGGGAGAAGGGAAACACCATATATTTT.

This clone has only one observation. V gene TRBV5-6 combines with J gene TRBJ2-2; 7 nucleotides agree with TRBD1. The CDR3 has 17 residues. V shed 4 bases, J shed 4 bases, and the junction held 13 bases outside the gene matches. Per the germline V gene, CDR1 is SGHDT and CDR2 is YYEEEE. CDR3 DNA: TGTGCCAGCAGCCGAGGGGGCCCGGGGCGCGTCACCGGGGAGCTGTTTTTT. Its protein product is CASSRGGPGRVTGELFF.

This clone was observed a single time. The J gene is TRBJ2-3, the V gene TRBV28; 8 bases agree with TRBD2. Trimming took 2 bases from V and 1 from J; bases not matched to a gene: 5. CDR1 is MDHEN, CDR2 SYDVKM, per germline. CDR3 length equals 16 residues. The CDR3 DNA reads TGTGCCAGCAGTTTACCGGGAGGGGGGGGCACAGATACGCAGTATTTT. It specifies CASSLPGGGGTDTQYF.

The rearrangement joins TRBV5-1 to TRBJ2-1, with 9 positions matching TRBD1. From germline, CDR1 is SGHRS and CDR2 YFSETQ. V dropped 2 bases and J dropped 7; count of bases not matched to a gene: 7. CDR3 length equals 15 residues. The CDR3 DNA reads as TGCGCCAGCAGCTTACAGGGGGCGAGGGAGAATGAGCAGTTCTTC. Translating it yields CASSLQGARENEQFF.

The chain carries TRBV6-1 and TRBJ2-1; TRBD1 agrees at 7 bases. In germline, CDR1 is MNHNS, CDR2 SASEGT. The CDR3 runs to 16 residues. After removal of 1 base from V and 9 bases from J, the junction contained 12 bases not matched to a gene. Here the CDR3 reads CASSEVWDSGRGEQFF. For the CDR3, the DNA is TGTGCCAGCAGTGAAGTGTGGGACAGTGGTCGTGGTGAGCAGTTCTTC.

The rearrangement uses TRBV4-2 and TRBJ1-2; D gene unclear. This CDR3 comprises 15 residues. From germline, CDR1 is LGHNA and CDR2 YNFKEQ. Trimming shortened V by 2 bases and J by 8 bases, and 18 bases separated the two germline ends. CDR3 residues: CASSQRQRMRFGYTF. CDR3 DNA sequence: TGTGCCAGCAGCCAACGGCAGCGTATGAGGTTCGGCTACACCTTC.

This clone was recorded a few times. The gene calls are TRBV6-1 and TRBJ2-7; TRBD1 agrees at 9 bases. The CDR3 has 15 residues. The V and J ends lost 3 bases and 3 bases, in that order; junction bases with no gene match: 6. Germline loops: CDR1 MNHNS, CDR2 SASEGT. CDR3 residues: CASSEDRGSVYEQYF. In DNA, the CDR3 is TGTGCCAGCAGTGAGGACAGGGGATCTGTCTACGAGCAGTACTTC.

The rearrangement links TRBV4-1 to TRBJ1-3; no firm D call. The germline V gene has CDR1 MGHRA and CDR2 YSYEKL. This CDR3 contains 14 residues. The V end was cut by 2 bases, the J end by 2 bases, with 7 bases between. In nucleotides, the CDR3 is TGCGCCAGCAGCCAAAGGCAGGCTGGAAACACCATATATTTT. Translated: CASSQRQAGNTIYF.

DNA for the CDR3: TGCGCCAGCAGTCAAAAGACAGGGGGTTGGTCCTATGGCTACACCTTC. It yields the protein CASSQKTGGWSYGYTF. The chain carries TRBV23-1 and TRBJ1-2; 9 nucleotides line up with TRBD1. TRBV23-1 carries the ORF label, with uncertain function. This CDR3 comprises 16 residues. Trimming at V came to 2 bases and at J to 4 bases, leaving 8 bases not matched to a gene.

As DNA, the CDR3 is TGTGCCAGCAGTGACCGAGTCCCCCCCAGGGCCCACTCCTACGAGCAGTACTTC. Protein: CASSDRVPPRAHSYEQYF. The chain is built from TRBV6-4 and TRBJ2-7; D is possibly TRBD1 (5 bases). The CDR3 is 18 residues long. Germline V lookup: CDR1 MRHNA, CDR2 SNTAGT. V shed 2 bases and J shed 0 bases, with 20 bases lying between them.

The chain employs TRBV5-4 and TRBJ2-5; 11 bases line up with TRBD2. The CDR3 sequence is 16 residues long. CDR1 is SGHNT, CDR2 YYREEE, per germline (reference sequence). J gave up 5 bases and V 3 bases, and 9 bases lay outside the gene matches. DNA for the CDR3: TGTGCCAGCAGCTATATTAGCGGGAGGGTCAACGAGACCCAGTACTTC. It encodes CASSYISGRVNETQYF.

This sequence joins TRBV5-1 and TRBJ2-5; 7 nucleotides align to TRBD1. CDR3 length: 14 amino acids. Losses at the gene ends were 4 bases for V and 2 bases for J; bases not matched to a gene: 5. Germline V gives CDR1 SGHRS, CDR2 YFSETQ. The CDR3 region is CASSPTGAQETQYF. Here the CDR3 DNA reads TGCGCCAGCAGCCCCACAGGGGCTCAAGAGACCCAGTACTTC.

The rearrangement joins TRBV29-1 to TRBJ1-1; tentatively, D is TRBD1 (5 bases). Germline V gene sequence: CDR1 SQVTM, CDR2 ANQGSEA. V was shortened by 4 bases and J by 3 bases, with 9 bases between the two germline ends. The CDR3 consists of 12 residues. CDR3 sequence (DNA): TGCAGCGTTGGGCAGGGTTACACTGAAGCTTTCTTT. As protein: CSVGQGYTEAFF.

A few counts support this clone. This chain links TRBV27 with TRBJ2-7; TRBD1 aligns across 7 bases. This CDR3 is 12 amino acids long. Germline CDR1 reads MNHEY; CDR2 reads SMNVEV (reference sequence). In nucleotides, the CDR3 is TGTTCGAGTGGGACAGAAGCCTACGAGCAGTACTTC. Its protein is CSSGTEAYEQYF.

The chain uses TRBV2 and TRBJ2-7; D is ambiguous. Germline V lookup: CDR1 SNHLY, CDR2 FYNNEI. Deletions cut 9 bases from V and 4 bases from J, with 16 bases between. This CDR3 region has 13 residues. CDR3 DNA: TGTGCCAGTGGGCAGGTGACCTCGTACGAGCAGTACTTC. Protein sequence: CASGQVTSYEQYF.

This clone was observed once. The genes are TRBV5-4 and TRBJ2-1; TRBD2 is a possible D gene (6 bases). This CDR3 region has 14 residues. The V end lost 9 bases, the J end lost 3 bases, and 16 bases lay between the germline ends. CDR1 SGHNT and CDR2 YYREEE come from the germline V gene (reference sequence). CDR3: CATSSRDFYNEQFF. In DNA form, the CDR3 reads TGTGCCACCTCTAGTCGGGACTTCTACAATGAGCAGTTCTTC.

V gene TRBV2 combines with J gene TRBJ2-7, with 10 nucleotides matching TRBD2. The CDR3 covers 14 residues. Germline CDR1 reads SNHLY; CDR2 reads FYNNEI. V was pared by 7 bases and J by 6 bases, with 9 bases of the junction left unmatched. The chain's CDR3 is CASKGGTSVGEQYF. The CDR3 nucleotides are TGTGCCAGCAAGGGTGGGACTAGCGTTGGCGAGCAGTACTTC.

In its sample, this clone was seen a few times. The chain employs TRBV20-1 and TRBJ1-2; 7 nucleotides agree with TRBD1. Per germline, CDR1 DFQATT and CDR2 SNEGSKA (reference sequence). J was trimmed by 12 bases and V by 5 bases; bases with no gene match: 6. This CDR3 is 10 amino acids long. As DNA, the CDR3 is TGCAGTGCTGAGGGGACAGACCACACCTTC. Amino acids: CSAEGTDHTF.

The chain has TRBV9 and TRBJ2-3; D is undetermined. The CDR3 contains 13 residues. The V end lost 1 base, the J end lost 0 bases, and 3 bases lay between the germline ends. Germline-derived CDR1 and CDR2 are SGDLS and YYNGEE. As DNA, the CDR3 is TGTGCCAGCAGCGTAACTAGCACAGATACGCAGTATTTT. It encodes CASSVTSTDTQYF.

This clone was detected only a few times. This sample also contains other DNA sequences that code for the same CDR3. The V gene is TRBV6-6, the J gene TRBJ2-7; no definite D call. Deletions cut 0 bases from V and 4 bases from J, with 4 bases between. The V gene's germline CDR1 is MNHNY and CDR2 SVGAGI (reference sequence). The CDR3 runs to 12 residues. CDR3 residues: CASSYSRYEQYF. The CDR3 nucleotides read TGTGCCAGCAGTTACTCTCGGTACGAGCAGTACTTC.

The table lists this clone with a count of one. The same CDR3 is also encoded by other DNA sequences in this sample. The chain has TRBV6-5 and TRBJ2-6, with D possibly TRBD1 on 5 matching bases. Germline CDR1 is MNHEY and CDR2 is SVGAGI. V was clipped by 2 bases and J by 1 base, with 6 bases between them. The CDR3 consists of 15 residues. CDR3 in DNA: TGTGCCAGCAGTTACAGGGGATCTGGGGCCAACGTCCTGACTTTC. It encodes CASSYRGSGANVLTF.

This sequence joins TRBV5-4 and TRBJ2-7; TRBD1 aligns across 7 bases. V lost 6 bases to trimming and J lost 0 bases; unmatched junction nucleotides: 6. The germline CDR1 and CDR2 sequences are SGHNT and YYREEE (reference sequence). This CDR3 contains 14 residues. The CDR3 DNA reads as TGTGCCAGCAACCGGGACAGCAACTCCTACGAGCAGTACTTC. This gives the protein CASNRDSNSYEQYF.

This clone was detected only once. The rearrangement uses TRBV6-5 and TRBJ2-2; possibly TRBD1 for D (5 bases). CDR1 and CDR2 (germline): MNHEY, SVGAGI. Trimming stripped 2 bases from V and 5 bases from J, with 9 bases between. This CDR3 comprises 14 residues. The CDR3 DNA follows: TGTGCCAGCAGTTACAGGGGTTGGACCGGGGAGCTGTTTTTT. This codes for CASSYRGWTGELFF.

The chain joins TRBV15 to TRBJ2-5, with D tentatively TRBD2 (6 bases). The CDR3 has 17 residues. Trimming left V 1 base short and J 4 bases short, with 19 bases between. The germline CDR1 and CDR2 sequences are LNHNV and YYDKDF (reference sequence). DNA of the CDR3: TGTGCCACCAGCAGAGGGGGGGACGGTATTTTCGGAGAGACCCAGTACTTC. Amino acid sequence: CATSRGGDGIFGETQYF.

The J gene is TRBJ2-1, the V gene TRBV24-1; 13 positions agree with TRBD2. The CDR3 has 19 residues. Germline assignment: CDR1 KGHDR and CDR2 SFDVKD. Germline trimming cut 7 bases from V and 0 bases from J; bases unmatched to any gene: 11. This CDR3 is CATSPPPGLAGSSYNEQFF. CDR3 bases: TGTGCCACCAGCCCGCCTCCGGGACTAGCGGGAAGCTCCTACAATGAGCAGTTCTTC.